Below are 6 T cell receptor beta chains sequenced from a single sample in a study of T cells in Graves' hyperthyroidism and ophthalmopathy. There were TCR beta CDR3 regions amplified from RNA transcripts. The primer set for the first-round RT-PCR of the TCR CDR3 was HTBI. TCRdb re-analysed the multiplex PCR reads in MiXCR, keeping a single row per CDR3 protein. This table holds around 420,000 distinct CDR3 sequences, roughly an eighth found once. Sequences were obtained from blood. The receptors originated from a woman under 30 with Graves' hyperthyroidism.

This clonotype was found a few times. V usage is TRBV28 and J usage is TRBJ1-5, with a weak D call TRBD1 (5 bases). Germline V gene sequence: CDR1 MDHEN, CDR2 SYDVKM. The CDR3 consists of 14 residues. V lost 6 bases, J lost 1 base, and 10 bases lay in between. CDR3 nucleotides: TGTGCCAGCAGGGAAAAGGGGAGCAATCAGCCCCAGCATTTT. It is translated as CASREKGSNQPQHF. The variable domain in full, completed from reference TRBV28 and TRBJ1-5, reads DVKVTQSSRYLVKRTGEKVFLECVQDMDHENMFWYRQDPGLGLRLIYFSYDVKMKEKGDIPEGYSVSREKKERFSLILESASTNQTSMYLCASREKGSNQPQHFGDGTRLSIL.

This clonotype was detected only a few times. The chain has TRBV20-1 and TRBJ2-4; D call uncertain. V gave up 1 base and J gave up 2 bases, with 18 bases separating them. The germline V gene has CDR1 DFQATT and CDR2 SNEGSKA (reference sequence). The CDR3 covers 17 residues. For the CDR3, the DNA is TGCAGTGCTAGAGTCGGAGATCGTGCTGAGTCCAAAAACATTCAGTACTTC. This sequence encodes CSARVGDRAESKNIQYF.

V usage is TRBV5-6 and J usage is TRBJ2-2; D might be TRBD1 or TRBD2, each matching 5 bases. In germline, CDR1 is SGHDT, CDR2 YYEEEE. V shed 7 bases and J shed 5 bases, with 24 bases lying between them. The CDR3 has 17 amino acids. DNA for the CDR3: TGTGCCAGCGCAAATAGACTTCCATGGGGGTGGACCGGGGAGCTGTTTTTT. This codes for CASANRLPWGWTGELFF.

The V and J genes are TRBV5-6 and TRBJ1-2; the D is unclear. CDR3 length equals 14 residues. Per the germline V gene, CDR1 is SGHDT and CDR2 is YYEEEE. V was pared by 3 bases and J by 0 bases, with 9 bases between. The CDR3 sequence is CASSSVGTNYGYTF. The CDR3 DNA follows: TGTGCCAGCAGCTCTGTCGGGACTAACTATGGCTACACCTTC. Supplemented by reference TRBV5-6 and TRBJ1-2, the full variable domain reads DAGVTQSPTHLIKTRGQQVTLRCSPKSGHDTVSWYQQALGQGPQFIFQYYEEEERQRGNFPDRFSGHQFPNYSSELNVNALLLGDSALYLCASSSVGTNYGYTFGSGTRLTVV.

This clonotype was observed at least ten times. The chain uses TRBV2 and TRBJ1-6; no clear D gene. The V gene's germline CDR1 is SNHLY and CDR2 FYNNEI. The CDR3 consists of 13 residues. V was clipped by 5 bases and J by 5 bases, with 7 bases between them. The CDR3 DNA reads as TGTGCCAGCAGTACACAGAATAATTCACCCCTCCACTTT. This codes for CASSTQNNSPLHF.

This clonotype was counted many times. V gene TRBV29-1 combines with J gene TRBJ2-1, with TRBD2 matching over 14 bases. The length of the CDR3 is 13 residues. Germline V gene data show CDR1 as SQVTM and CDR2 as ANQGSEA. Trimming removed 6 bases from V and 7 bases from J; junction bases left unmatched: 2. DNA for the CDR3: TGCAGCGTGGGGACTAGCGGGAGAAATGAGCAGTTCTTC. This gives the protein CSVGTSGRNEQFF.